Sequencing of this T cell receptor (beta chain) was carried out in a study of T-cell reconstitution after alpha-beta-depleted transplantation in children. V shed 5 bases and J 5 bases; nucleotides not matched to a gene: 15. This CDR3 is built from 18 residues. This clonotype was seen more than once but under ten times. As it was prepared, the TCRbeta library received unique molecular identifiers. One entry per CDR3 protein, called by TCRdb with MiXCR from the PCR reads. Here the sample spans just over 950,000 distinct CDR3 sequences, around 30% being singletons. The specimen was PBMCs, mostly from graft donor cells, collected 360 days after TCRalphabeta/CD19-depleted stem cell transplant. The chain uses TRBV12-3 or TRBV12-4 and TRBJ2-3, with 11 bases fitting TRBD2. This clonotype originated in a boy in the first two years of life who had a stem cell transplant for SCID, so the T cells may come from the graft donor. CDR3 DNA sequence: TGTGCCAGCAGTCCCCTCGGGTATAGCGGGGGGGCGAGAGATACGCAGTATTTT. Translation: CASSPLGYSGGARDTQYF.